Below, 28 T cell receptor beta chains from the same sample are listed, as sequenced in a study of identical twins (dated by TCRdb to the mid-2010s). Library preparation employed 5' RACE. Instrument on record: Illumina HiSeq 2000. Through fastp at Q25 and MiXCR, TCRdb rebuilt clones from the public reads, retaining in-frame beta chains. Every distinct CDR3 protein forms one entry, paired with its most common genes and DNA. The sample table holds 200,000 to 250,000 distinct CDR3 sequences, of which about 7.5% were seen once. 1.9% of the sample is held by the ten biggest clonotypes. These records were also assigned to another study, of yellow fever vaccine responses in identical twins.

The material sequenced was memory (CD45RO+) T cells sorted from blood. Per the publication, the cell subset or site label means: CD45RO+ enriched T cells. The receptor source for this set is a woman aged 18 to 35 in good health.

The table lists this clonotype with a few counts. V and J are TRBV28 and TRBJ2-4; D gene unclear. Between the trimmed V and J ends, which lost 8 bases and 0 bases, there was a span of 8 bases. CDR3 length equals 13 residues. Germline loops: CDR1 MDHEN, CDR2 SYDVKM. The CDR3 spells CASLDTAKNIQYF. Written as DNA, the CDR3 is TGTGCCAGCTTAGACACAGCCAAAAACATTCAGTACTTC.

This clonotype was counted many times. J is TRBJ2-1 and V is TRBV29-1, with D maybe TRBD1 (6 bases). This CDR3 region has 14 residues. CDR1 is SQVTM and CDR2 is ANQGSEA in the germline V gene. Trimming shortened V by 0 bases and J by 0 bases, and 6 bases separated the two germline ends. The CDR3 sequence: CSVEEDSSYNEQFF. The CDR3 DNA reads TGCAGCGTTGAAGAGGACAGCTCCTACAATGAGCAGTTCTTC.

The table lists this clonotype with a few counts. The V and J genes are TRBV12-3 or TRBV12-4 and TRBJ2-2, with TRBD1 as a possible D gene (6 bases). Trimming stripped 3 bases from V and 5 bases from J, with 13 bases between. The CDR3 spans 15 residues. Here the CDR3 reads CASSLLTGSTGELFF. DNA for the CDR3: TGTGCCAGCAGTTTGTTGACAGGTAGTACCGGGGAGCTGTTTTTT.

This clonotype was counted between two and nine times. CDR3 DNA sequence: TGTGCCAGCAGCCGGGACGCCGATAGCAATCAGCCCCAGCATTTT. Its translation is CASSRDADSNQPQHF. This chain links TRBV9 with TRBJ1-5, with D perhaps matching TRBD1 (5 bases). Trimming removed 4 bases at V and 0 bases at J, with 11 bases between. The CDR3 spans 15 residues. In germline, CDR1 is SGDLS, CDR2 YYNGEE.

The chain links TRBV5-1 to TRBJ2-2, with a possible D match to TRBD2 (5 bases). The germline CDR1 and CDR2 sequences are SGHRS and YFSETQ. This CDR3 is built from 14 residues. V lost 3 bases to trimming and J lost 7 bases, with 13 bases between them. This chain's CDR3 is CASSSGLGCGELFF. The CDR3 DNA sequence: TGCGCCAGCAGCTCCGGACTGGGCTGCGGGGAGCTGTTTTTT.

This clonotype was seen a handful of times. This sequence joins TRBV7-2 and TRBJ2-5; D might be TRBD2 (6 bases). Trimming left V 2 bases short and J 5 bases short, with 12 bases between. Germline CDR1 reads SGHTA; CDR2 reads FQGNSA. The CDR3 extends over 14 amino acids. CDR3 protein: CASSLLASAETQYF. The DNA for the CDR3 is TGTGCCAGCAGCTTACTAGCGTCGGCGGAGACCCAGTACTTC.

This clonotype has a count of ten or more. The rearrangement joins TRBV5-1 to TRBJ1-6; 10 bases are shared with TRBD1. The CDR3 has 15 amino acids. J was trimmed by 13 bases and V by 3 bases; bases with no gene match: 10. CDR1 and CDR2 from the germline V gene are SGHRS and YFSETQ. CDR3 nucleotide sequence: TGCGCCAGCAGCTCGTCATTGGGACAGGGGACGCCCCTCCACTTT. This gives the protein CASSSSLGQGTPLHF.

This clonotype appeared many times. The rearrangement joins TRBV4-3 to TRBJ2-1, with D possibly matching TRBD1 (5 bases). The CDR3 runs 15 residues. CDR1 and CDR2 (germline): LGHNA, YSLEER. With 0 bases removed from V and 1 base from J, the gap between germline ends came to 7 bases. CDR3 loop: CASSQDKGSYNEQFF. The CDR3 region has the DNA TGCGCCAGCAGCCAAGATAAGGGGTCCTACAATGAGCAGTTCTTC.

Ten or more counts support this clonotype. The V gene is TRBV7-9, the J gene TRBJ2-3, with D tentatively TRBD1 or TRBD2 (5 bases each). V was cut by 8 bases and J by 2 bases, with 17 bases left in between. Germline V lookup: CDR1 SEHNR, CDR2 FQNEAQ (reference sequence). The CDR3 covers 15 residues. CDR3 nucleotides: TGTGCCAGCCGGGACCGAGAGAGTAACACAGATACGCAGTATTTT. Translated: CASRDRESNTDTQYF.

This clonotype occurred many times. The chain couples TRBV28 to TRBJ2-5; D possibly corresponds to TRBD1 (5 bases). The germline V gene has CDR1 MDHEN and CDR2 SYDVKM. The CDR3 extends over 12 amino acids. Trimming left V 6 bases short and J 0 bases short, with 5 bases between. The CDR3 protein is CASRGDQETQYF. The CDR3 DNA reads TGTGCCAGCAGAGGGGACCAAGAGACCCAGTACTTC. The complete variable domain, with remaining parts taken from reference TRBV28 and TRBJ2-5, reads DVKVTQSSRYLVKRTGEKVFLECVQDMDHENMFWYRQDPGLGLRLIYFSYDVKMKEKGDIPEGYSVSREKKERFSLILESASTNQTSMYLCASRGDQETQYFGPGTRLLVL.

This clonotype was picked up a small number of times. The chain is built from TRBV6-1 and TRBJ2-3, with D possibly called TRBD1 or TRBD2 (5 bases each). CDR3 size: 14 residues. V lost 3 bases and J 5 bases, leaving 12 bases between the germline ends. Per the germline V gene, CDR1 is MNHNS and CDR2 is SASEGT. CDR3 coding DNA: TGTGCCAGCAGTGACCGACAGAGGGGAGATACGCAGTATTTT. It yields the protein CASSDRQRGDTQYF.

This clonotype was counted only a few times. J is TRBJ2-1 and V is TRBV11-2; D is perhaps TRBD1 or TRBD2 (5 bases each). Trimming stripped 1 base from V and 7 bases from J, with 14 bases between. Germline CDR1 SGHAT, CDR2 FQNNGV. The CDR3 loop spans 15 amino acids. CDR3 residues: CASSLGGAGSNEQFF. CDR3 bases: TGTGCCAGCAGCTTAGGAGGGGCAGGGTCGAATGAGCAGTTCTTC.

The rearrangement joins TRBV3-1 to TRBJ1-2; 7 nucleotides agree with TRBD1. V lost 4 bases, J lost 8 bases, and 7 bases stayed unmatched. This CDR3 comprises 13 residues. CDR1 is LGHDT and CDR2 is YNNKEL in the germline V gene (reference sequence). Here the CDR3 reads CASSRDRVDGYTF. Written as DNA, the CDR3 is TGTGCCAGCAGCCGAGACAGGGTGGACGGCTACACCTTC. The full variable domain, rest sourced from reference TRBV3-1 and TRBJ1-2, is DTAVSQTPKYLVTQMGNDKSIKCEQNLGHDTMYWYKQDSKKFLKIMFSYNNKELIINETVPNRFSPKSPDKAHLNLHINSLELGDSAVYFCASSRDRVDGYTFGSGTRLTVV.

This clonotype was counted only a few times. The chain couples TRBV5-1 to TRBJ2-7, with D possibly called TRBD1 or TRBD2 (5 bases each). Germline CDR1 is SGHRS and CDR2 is YFSETQ. This CDR3 region has 14 residues. V was clipped by 3 bases and J by 0 bases, with 10 bases between them. CDR3 in amino acids: CASSWGTGSYEQYF. DNA of the CDR3: TGCGCCAGCAGCTGGGGGACGGGCTCCTACGAGCAGTACTTC.

This clonotype was picked up many times. CDR3 nucleotides: TGCAGCGTTGTCGACAGGGGAAGCTCCTACGAGCAGTACTTC. As protein: CSVVDRGSSYEQYF. The chain links TRBV29-1 to TRBJ2-7, with TRBD1 identical over 8 bases. The ends lost 4 bases at V and 0 bases at J; junction bases unmatched: 5. Germline CDR1 and CDR2: SQVTM and ANQGSEA. The CDR3 extends over 14 amino acids.

In its sample, this clonotype was seen many times. The chain couples TRBV29-1 to TRBJ2-7; D is tentatively TRBD1 or TRBD2 (5 bases each). Germline CDR1 SQVTM, CDR2 ANQGSEA. The length of the CDR3 is 12 residues. Trimming took off 7 bases at V and 6 bases at J, with 16 bases between the two ends. CDR3 loop: CSASDGASEQYF. DNA of the CDR3: TGCAGCGCTTCGGACGGGGCGAGCGAGCAGTACTTC.

This clonotype showed up many times. The CDR3 bases are TGCGCCAGCAGCCAGGAAGACAGGGTGAATACGCAGTATTTT. Its translation: CASSQEDRVNTQYF. V is TRBV4-1 and J is TRBJ2-3; 7 positions match TRBD1. Germline CDR1 and CDR2: MGHRA and YSYEKL. This CDR3 contains 14 residues. V lost 3 bases, J lost 7 bases, and 7 bases stayed unmatched.

There are a few counts of this clonotype. The chain has TRBV4-2 and TRBJ2-1; no firm D call. The germline V and J ends were trimmed by 0 bases and 0 bases, with 6 bases remaining between them. Per germline, CDR1 LGHNA and CDR2 YNFKEQ. The CDR3 loop spans 15 amino acids. The DNA of the CDR3 is TGTGCCAGCAGCCAAGAAGAAACCTCCTACAATGAGCAGTTCTTC. Its translation is CASSQEETSYNEQFF.

This clonotype turned up a few times. V is TRBV20-1 and J is TRBJ2-5, with a possible D match to TRBD1 (6 bases). The CDR3 totals 17 residues. The V end was cut by 1 base, the J end by 0 bases, with 18 bases between. Germline V CDR1 and CDR2: DFQATT, SNEGSKA (reference sequence). The CDR3 loop reads CSARATPNRGYQETQYF. The CDR3 coding sequence is TGCAGTGCTAGAGCTACTCCTAATAGGGGGTACCAAGAGACCCAGTACTTC.

This clonotype showed up just a few times. V usage is TRBV7-9 and J usage is TRBJ1-1; the D gene is possibly TRBD1 (5 bases). V lost 5 bases, J lost 0 bases, and 13 bases lay in between. The CDR3 totals 15 residues. The germline V gene encodes CDR1 SEHNR and CDR2 FQNEAQ (reference sequence). The CDR3 reads CASSVGTGVNTEAFF. In DNA, the CDR3 is TGTGCCAGCAGCGTGGGGACGGGGGTGAACACTGAAGCTTTCTTT.

This clonotype was found a few times. The CDR3 here is CASSLSFDYGYTF. For the CDR3, the DNA is TGTGCCAGCAGCTTATCGTTCGACTATGGCTACACCTTC. The V gene is TRBV7-8, the J gene TRBJ1-2; D is uncertain. This CDR3 has 13 residues. V dropped 2 bases and J dropped 3 bases, with 7 bases sitting between them. Germline lookup yields CDR1 SGHVS and CDR2 FQNEAQ.

This clonotype appeared many times. In DNA, the CDR3 is TGTGCCATCAGGGAAGGACAGGGCCAGCCCCAGCATTTT. This gives the protein CAIREGQGQPQHF. V is TRBV10-3 and J is TRBJ1-5; 8 bases fit TRBD1. The CDR3 contains 13 residues. V shed 6 bases, J shed 7 bases, and the junction held 5 bases outside the gene matches. The germline gives CDR1 ENHRY, CDR2 SYGVKD.

This clonotype was counted many times. V gene TRBV7-9 combines with J gene TRBJ2-3; the D is unclear. CDR1 SEHNR and CDR2 FQNEAQ come from the germline V gene (reference sequence). V was trimmed by 5 bases and J by 4 bases, leaving 13 bases between them. The CDR3 totals 14 residues. The CDR3 sequence: CASSPGLSADTQYF. Here the CDR3 DNA reads TGTGCCAGCAGCCCTGGTCTCTCCGCAGATACGCAGTATTTT.

This clonotype has a count of ten or more. The chain recombines TRBV6-2 or TRBV6-3 with TRBJ2-1; 9 bases line up with TRBD2. CDR1 MNHEY and CDR2 SVGEGT come from the germline V gene. The V gene end was trimmed by 6 bases and the J gene end by 6 bases; junction bases not matched to a gene: 9. This CDR3 is built from 15 residues. In nucleotides, the CDR3 is TGTGCCAGCAGCTGGACTAGCGATCGCCCCAATGAGCAGTTCTTC. Its translation is CASSWTSDRPNEQFF.

This clonotype was seen many times. V gene TRBV6-1 combines with J gene TRBJ1-4; D gene unclear. Per germline, CDR1 MNHNS and CDR2 SASEGT. V shed 4 bases and J shed 0 bases, with 6 bases lying between them. The CDR3 has 14 amino acids. Here the CDR3 reads CASSGHSTNEKLFF. CDR3 DNA: TGTGCCAGCAGTGGGCATTCAACTAATGAAAAACTGTTTTTT.

This clonotype has more than one count but fewer than ten. J is TRBJ2-7 and V is TRBV28, with D maybe TRBD2 (7 bases). Germline CDR1 and CDR2: MDHEN and SYDVKM. Trimming pared 7 bases from V and 3 bases from J, leaving 19 bases between. The CDR3 is made up of 15 amino acids. CDR3 protein: CASTPLGGALYEQYF. The CDR3 DNA sequence: TGTGCCAGCACGCCCCTTGGGGGGGCTCTCTACGAGCAGTACTTC.

This clonotype came up many times. V and J are TRBV12-3 or TRBV12-4 and TRBJ2-1, with a tentative D call TRBD2 (5 bases). Trimming removed 7 bases at V and 0 bases at J, with 13 bases between. CDR3 size: 15 residues. Here the CDR3 DNA reads TGTGCCAGCACCCCACTGGGGAGCTCCTACAATGAGCAGTTCTTC. The encoded protein is CASTPLGSSYNEQFF.

The chain joins TRBV7-2 to TRBJ2-7; tentatively, D is TRBD1 or TRBD2 (5 bases each). Germline CDR1 SGHTA, CDR2 FQGNSA. The CDR3 has 16 amino acids. Trimming stripped 1 base from V and 6 bases from J, with 19 bases between. The CDR3, as DNA: TGTGCCAGCAGCTTAGAGGTTTTAAGAGGGGTAGGCGAGCAGTACTTC. Translating it yields CASSLEVLRGVGEQYF.